Listed below are T cell receptor beta chains from one sample, sequenced in a study of graft-versus-host responses after intestinal transplantation. Generated by immunoSEQ multiplex PCR, the TCRdb table keeps only in-frame clones and is missing some. This repertoire shows approximately 10,000 clones, 91% found once; its top ten account for roughly 3.5%. The starting material was PBMCs, obtained 105 days after intestinal transplantation. The receptor set was obtained from a human patient who received an intestinal transplant, so some T cells may come from the graft donor. Both conserved end residues are part of each CDR3. A D gene is named only where the DNA matches it firmly. The size field is filled for only some rows; it gives once, few, many or a size class.

size: NA; J: TRBJ1-2; V: TRBV4-1; D: NA; DNA: TGCGCCAGCAGCCCCGCGGTGGGGATAGATGGCTACACCTTC; CDR3: CASSPAVGIDGYTF
size: NA; J: TRBJ1-1; V: TRBV18; D: NA; DNA: TGTGCCAGCTCACAGGGGCGGAACACTGAAGCTTTCTTT; CDR3: CASSQGRNTEAFF
size: NA; J: TRBJ2-6; V: TRBV4-1; D: NA; DNA: TGCGCCAGCAGCCAACGTTCCGGGACACTTAGCTCTGGGGCCAACGTCCTGACTTTC; CDR3: CASSQRSGTLSSGANVLTF
size: NA; J: TRBJ2-2; V: TRBV11-3; D: NA; DNA: TGTGCCAGCAGCGGAGGCCTGTCCCAGGAGCTGTTTTTT; CDR3: CASSGGLSQELFF
size: NA; J: TRBJ2-2; V: TRBV7-3; D: TRBD2; DNA: TGTGCCAGCAGCCCCCAGGCGACTAGCGGGAGCGCCGGGGAGCTGTTTTTT; CDR3: CASSPQATSGSAGELFF
size: once; J: TRBJ2-6; V: TRBV14; D: TRBD2; DNA: TGTGCCAGCAGCCCCAGACGGGAGGAGACTGGGGCCAACGTCCTGACTTTC; CDR3: CASSPRREETGANVLTF
size: NA; J: TRBJ2-7; V: TRBV6-1; D: NA; DNA: TGTGCCAGCAGTAACAGGTTTTTCGAGCAGTACTTC; CDR3: CASSNRFFEQYF
size: NA; J: TRBJ2-7; V: TRBV29-1; D: TRBD1; DNA: TGCAGCGTTGAAAGGGACAGCTACGAGCAGTACTTC; CDR3: CSVERDSYEQYF
size: NA; J: TRBJ2-4; V: TRBV5-1; D: TRBD1; DNA: TGCGCCAGCAGCTTGGCCTTAGGGGGCGCACTGAAAAACATTCAGTACTTC; CDR3: CASSLALGGALKNIQYF
size: NA; J: TRBJ1-5; V: TRBV6-4; D: TRBD1; DNA: TGTGCCAGCAGCCACCGGGACAGGGGCAATCAGCCCCAGCATTTT; CDR3: CASSHRDRGNQPQHF
size: few; J: TRBJ2-1; V: TRBV2; D: TRBD2; DNA: TGTGCCAGCACCGATTTACTAGCGGGGGGGGGAAATGAGCAGTTCTTC; CDR3: CASTDLLAGGGNEQFF
size: NA; J: TRBJ2-3; V: TRBV5-1; D: TRBD2; DNA: TGCGCCAGCAGCCTTCTTACTAGCGGGGGCCTTACAGATACGCAGTATTTT; CDR3: CASSLLTSGGLTDTQYF
size: once; J: TRBJ1-1; V: TRBV30; D: NA; DNA: TGTGCCTGGAGTGTAAAGGGTTACACTGAAGCTTTCTTT; CDR3: CAWSVKGYTEAFF
size: NA; J: TRBJ2-6; V: TRBV6-1; D: NA; DNA: TGTGCCAGCAGGGGTGGGGCCAACGTCCTGACTTTC; CDR3: CASRGGANVLTF
size: NA; J: TRBJ1-2; V: TRBV10-3; D: NA; DNA: TGTGCCATCAGTGGGAAGGATAACTATGGCTACACCTTC; CDR3: CAISGKDNYGYTF
size: NA; J: TRBJ2-5; V: TRBV27; D: TRBD2; DNA: TGTGCCAGCAGCGCGGGGGGAGACCAAGAGACCCAGTACTTC; CDR3: CASSAGGDQETQYF
size: NA; J: TRBJ2-3; V: TRBV5-1; D: TRBD2; DNA: TGCGCCAGCAGCGAAATAGCGGGAGGACGTGGTGATACGCAGTATTTT; CDR3: CASSEIAGGRGDTQYF
size: NA; J: TRBJ2-3; V: TRBV5-4; D: NA; DNA: TGTGCCAGCAGCTTGCCAGCGGAAAGCACAGATACGCAGTATTTT; CDR3: CASSLPAESTDTQYF
size: NA; J: TRBJ1-6; V: TRBV6-4; D: TRBD1; DNA: TGTGCCAGCAGGGACAGGGATAATTCACCCCTCCACTTT; CDR3: CASRDRDNSPLHF
size: NA; J: TRBJ2-7; V: TRBV5-1; D: NA; DNA: TGCGCCAGCAGCTTGGTGGAGGGGGCGTCACCGTACTTC; CDR3: CASSLVEGASPYF
size: NA; J: TRBJ1-2; V: TRBV5-4; D: TRBD1; DNA: TGTGCCAGCAGCTTGGATAGGGGACAGGGCTCCTATGGCTACACCTTC; CDR3: CASSLDRGQGSYGYTF
size: once; J: TRBJ1-1; V: TRBV13; D: TRBD1; DNA: TGTGCCAGCAGCTTATGGACAGGTTCAGCAAGCTCCGAGAACACTGAAGCTTTCTTT; CDR3: CASSLWTGSASSENTEAFF
size: NA; J: TRBJ2-2; V: TRBV7-6; D: NA; DNA: TGTGCCAGCAGCTTAAGTCGGACCCCGAACACCGGGGAGCTGTTTTTT; CDR3: CASSLSRTPNTGELFF
size: NA; J: TRBJ1-4; V: TRBV2; D: TRBD1; DNA: TGTGCCAGCAGCGCCGGGACAGGGGATGAAAAACTGTTTTTT; CDR3: CASSAGTGDEKLFF
size: NA; J: TRBJ2-7; V: TRBV5-1; D: NA; DNA: TGCGCCAGCAGCTTGGAGACCAGTCCTCACTCCTACGAGCAGTACTTC; CDR3: CASSLETSPHSYEQYF
size: NA; J: TRBJ2-1; V: TRBV4-2; D: NA; DNA: TGTGCCAGCAGCCAAGCGGGTCAGTTCTTC; CDR3: CASSQAGQFF
size: NA; J: TRBJ2-3; V: TRBV9; D: NA; DNA: TGTGCCAGCAGCTCCAGACTATCCCAAGCGGCAGATACGCAGTATTTT; CDR3: CASSSRLSQAADTQYF
size: NA; J: TRBJ2-6; V: TRBV5-1; D: NA; DNA: TGCGCCAGCAGCCCCGAGGGGCCCGGGGCCAACGTCCTGACTTTC; CDR3: CASSPEGPGANVLTF
size: NA; J: TRBJ2-3; V: TRBV7-3; D: NA; DNA: TGTGCCAGCAGCTTAACGGGACGACCCACGCCAGATACGCAGTATTTT; CDR3: CASSLTGRPTPDTQYF
size: NA; J: TRBJ2-2; V: TRBV2; D: NA; DNA: TGTGCCAGCAGTGAACCAACCCCGATTGGGGATGTCGGTACCTTAGGGTCCGGGGAGCTGTTTTTT; CDR3: CASSEPTPIGDVGTLGSGELFF
size: NA; J: TRBJ2-5; V: TRBV7-9; D: TRBD2; DNA: TGTGCCAGCAGCTTAGCGAGTAGCGGGGGTTTTGAGACCCAGTACTTC; CDR3: CASSLASSGGFETQYF
size: once; J: TRBJ2-1; V: TRBV7-2; D: NA; DNA: TGTGCCAGCAGCTTAGAAGGTCAACTGTTCAATGAGCAGTTCTTC; CDR3: CASSLEGQLFNEQFF
size: NA; J: TRBJ2-5; V: TRBV5-6; D: TRBD2; DNA: TGTGCCAGCTTTCCCACGGGACTAGCGGTAGAGACCCAGTACTTC; CDR3: CASFPTGLAVETQYF
size: once; J: TRBJ2-3; V: TRBV18; D: NA; DNA: TGTGCCAGCCATGCAACGGGAACAGATACGCAGTATTTT; CDR3: CASHATGTDTQYF
size: NA; J: TRBJ1-6; V: TRBV7-3; D: NA; DNA: TGTGCCAGCAGCTTGGAGGGTCGGTCACCCCTCCACTTT; CDR3: CASSLEGRSPLHF
size: NA; J: TRBJ1-2; V: TRBV29-1; D: NA; DNA: TGCAGCGTTGTGCAGATGGACTATGGCTACACCTTC; CDR3: CSVVQMDYGYTF
size: NA; J: TRBJ1-6; V: TRBV5-6; D: NA; DNA: TGTGCCAGCAGCCCCCCCGGTTGGAGGGGGGTTTCACCCCTCCACTTT; CDR3: CASSPPGWRGVSPLHF
size: NA; J: TRBJ2-7; V: TRBV4-1; D: TRBD2; DNA: TGCGCCAGCAGCCAAGATCGACTAGCGGGCTCCTACGAGCAGTACTTC; CDR3: CASSQDRLAGSYEQYF
size: NA; J: TRBJ2-5; V: TRBV5-4; D: TRBD1; DNA: TGTGCCAGCAGGGGACAGGTACAAGAGACCCAGTACTTC; CDR3: CASRGQVQETQYF
size: NA; J: TRBJ2-1; V: TRBV5-4; D: TRBD2; DNA: TGTGCCAGCAGCTTGCGGGAGGACAATGAGCAGTTCTTC; CDR3: CASSLREDNEQFF
size: NA; J: TRBJ2-1; V: TRBV2; D: TRBD2; DNA: TGTGCCAGCAGTCGACCTTTCTTACCGACGGGGGGAGGGCCGGAATTCTATGAGCAGTTCTTC; CDR3: CASSRPFLPTGGGPEFYEQFF
size: NA; J: TRBJ2-3; V: TRBV7-9; D: NA; DNA: TGTGCCAGCAGCTTAAGCACAGATACGCAGTATTTT; CDR3: CASSLSTDTQYF
size: NA; J: TRBJ2-3; V: TRBV10-3; D: TRBD2; DNA: TGTGCCATCAGTGAACTTTCTAGCGGGAGGGAGGATACGCAGTATTTT; CDR3: CAISELSSGREDTQYF
size: NA; J: TRBJ1-1; V: TRBV5-6; D: NA; DNA: TGTGCCAGCAGCGGCCTGAACACTGAAGCTTTCTTT; CDR3: CASSGLNTEAFF
size: once; J: TRBJ2-3; V: TRBV6-6; D: TRBD2; DNA: TGTGCCAGCAGTTTATTAGCGGGAGCGACCACAGATACGCAGTATTTT; CDR3: CASSLLAGATTDTQYF
size: NA; J: TRBJ2-1; V: TRBV6-1; D: TRBD2; DNA: TGTGCCAGCAGCCTGACTAGCGGCTCCTACAATGAGCAGTTCTTC; CDR3: CASSLTSGSYNEQFF
size: NA; J: TRBJ2-7; V: TRBV5-6; D: TRBD1; DNA: TGTGCCAGCAGCTTTTCGGACAGGGACTACGAGCAGTACTTC; CDR3: CASSFSDRDYEQYF